This T cell receptor beta chain was retrieved from a study of blood T cells in healthy people across ages. Study information: Template switching recovered approximately one barcoded beta molecule for every two T cells.

This CDR3 is 15 amino acids long. CDR1 MGHRA and CDR2 YSYEKL come from the germline V gene. For the second PCR, which ran for about 7 to 11 cycles, a sample-barcoded 5' primer and a J-beta primer mix were used. The yield of each sample was at least 3 million CDR3-containing paired-end reads. TCRdb fed the 5' RACE reads into MiXCR, producing one record per CDR3 protein. The sample has about 1.6 million distinct CDR3 sequences; about 31% are singletons. Concerning this clonotype itself: A read error may account for a junction end that differs from germline.

The sample, about 9.2 milliliters of peripheral blood, was drawn from each donor. Researchers report isolating at least 6 million PBMCs per sample. J is TRBJ2-4 and V is TRBV4-1; D possibly uses TRBD1 or TRBD2 (5 bases each). The J call may be in error: the DNA end matches TRBJ2-7 better. The sequence was obtained from a young woman in good health. What was sequenced was blood. CDR3 loop: CVSSPPGAFGSEQYF. The DNA for the CDR3 is TGCGTCAGCAGCCCTCCCGGGGCCTTCGGAAGCGAGCAGTACTTC.